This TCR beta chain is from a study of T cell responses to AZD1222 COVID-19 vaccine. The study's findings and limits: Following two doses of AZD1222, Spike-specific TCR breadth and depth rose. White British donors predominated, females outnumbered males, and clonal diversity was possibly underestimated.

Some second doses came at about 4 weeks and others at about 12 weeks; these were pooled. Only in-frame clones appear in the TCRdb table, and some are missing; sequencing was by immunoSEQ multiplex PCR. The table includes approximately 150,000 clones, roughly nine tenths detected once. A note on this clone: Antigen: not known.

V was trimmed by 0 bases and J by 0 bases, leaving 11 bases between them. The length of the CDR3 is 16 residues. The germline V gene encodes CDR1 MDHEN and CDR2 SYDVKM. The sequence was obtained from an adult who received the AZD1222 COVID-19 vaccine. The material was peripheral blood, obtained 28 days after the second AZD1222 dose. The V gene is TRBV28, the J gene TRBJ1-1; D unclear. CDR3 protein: CASSLWSAKLNTEAFF. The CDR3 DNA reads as TGTGCCAGCAGTTTATGGTCAGCAAAGTTGAACACTGAAGCTTTCTTT.